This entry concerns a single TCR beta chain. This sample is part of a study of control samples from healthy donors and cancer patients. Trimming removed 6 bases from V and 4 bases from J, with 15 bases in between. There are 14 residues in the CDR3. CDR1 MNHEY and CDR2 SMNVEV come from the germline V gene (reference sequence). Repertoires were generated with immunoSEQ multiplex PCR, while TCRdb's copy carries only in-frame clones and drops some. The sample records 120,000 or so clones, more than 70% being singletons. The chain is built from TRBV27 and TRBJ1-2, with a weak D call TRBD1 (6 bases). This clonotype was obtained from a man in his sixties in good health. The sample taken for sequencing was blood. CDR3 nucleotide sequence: TGTGCCAGCAGCCCAAATCTGGGGGCCTATGGCTACACCTTC. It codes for CASSPNLGAYGYTF.